This T cell receptor beta chain derives from a study of cytotoxic CD8 clonotypes in ibrutinib-treated CLL. As for the study in general: The study included 11 relapsed/refractory and under 16 treatment-naive patients; under 18 had IGHV unmutated disease. The authors obtained response samples at a median of roughly twelve months of treatment, range 6 to 36. A mean of approximately 260,000 productive templates and approximately 100,000 productive rearrangements was obtained per sample. Study-level points and caveats: Shared public clonotypes were rare, and on treatment they either got smaller or stayed the same.

In the case of this clone: The antigen remains undetermined.

The germline V gene encodes CDR1 KGHSH and CDR2 LQKENI. Trimming left V 4 bases short and J 7 bases short, with 13 bases between. The CDR3 extends over 13 amino acids. Sequenced by immunoSEQ multiplex PCR; TCRdb stores in-frame clones only, minus some. Seen here are roughly 70,000 clones, 90% observed once, and the top ten hold 2.5% to 3.5%. The sequence came from a human donor with chronic lymphocytic leukemia. The chain recombines TRBV18 with TRBJ1-2; maybe TRBD1 (6 bases). The input for sequencing was PBMCs, taken after 12 months of ibrutinib treatment. Here the CDR3 reads CASSLGQPGGYTF. CDR3 nucleotides: TGTGCCAGCTCACTCGGACAGCCCGGTGGCTACACCTTC.